This T cell receptor beta chain is drawn from a study of blood T cell repertoires in COVID-19. V lost 2 bases and J 2 bases, leaving 7 bases between the germline ends. The germline gives CDR1 MNHEY, CDR2 SMNVEV (reference sequence). The CDR3 has 13 residues. Original processing notes: Amplification of reference gene primers provided the estimated nucleated cell counts. Method: immunoSEQ multiplex PCR; TCRdb's copy keeps in-frame clones and lacks some. Clonal size and the V and J genes are those of that table, whereas D and trimming came from the DNA. The sample lists about 73,000 clones, more than 60% occurring once.

Material for sequencing was peripheral blood. The receptor was isolated from a man aged 55 to 70 with acute or convalescent COVID-19. The chain joins TRBV27 to TRBJ2-7; D perhaps matches TRBD1 (6 bases). DNA of the CDR3: TGTGCCAGCAGTTTAGAGGGGGCCTACGAGCAGTACTTC. It encodes CASSLEGAYEQYF.